This TCR beta chain was retrieved from a study of cytomegalovirus exposure and HLA in healthy donors. Primers included in the PCR were 60 Vbeta and 13 Jbeta primers. Method: immunoSEQ multiplex PCR; TCRdb's copy keeps in-frame clones and lacks some. Among approximately 110,000 clones listed, 15% were seen once. Study-level findings and limits: One variant, a missense change in DCLRE1C, was linked in a later analysis to TCR beta V- and J-gene trimming. The dataset shows that most TCR sequences were rare, while some public TCRs occurred in many donors. TCR beta V segments were, for the most part, productive about 87% or about 30% of the time in an earlier analysis.

Comment on this clone: Its target is not known.

The clonotype comes from a woman aged 18-29 years in good health and CMV-seronegative. The sequenced sample consisted of PBMCs.

This CDR3 reads CAIRHSSGAYNEQFF. In nucleotides, the CDR3 is TGTGCCATCAGACACTCTAGCGGGGCTTACAATGAGCAGTTCTTC. The chain joins TRBV10-3 to TRBJ2-1; 9 bases match TRBD2. The CDR3 covers 15 residues. Germline V gives CDR1 ENHRY, CDR2 SYGVKD. Unmatched junction bases numbered 7, after V lost 6 bases and J lost 4 bases.